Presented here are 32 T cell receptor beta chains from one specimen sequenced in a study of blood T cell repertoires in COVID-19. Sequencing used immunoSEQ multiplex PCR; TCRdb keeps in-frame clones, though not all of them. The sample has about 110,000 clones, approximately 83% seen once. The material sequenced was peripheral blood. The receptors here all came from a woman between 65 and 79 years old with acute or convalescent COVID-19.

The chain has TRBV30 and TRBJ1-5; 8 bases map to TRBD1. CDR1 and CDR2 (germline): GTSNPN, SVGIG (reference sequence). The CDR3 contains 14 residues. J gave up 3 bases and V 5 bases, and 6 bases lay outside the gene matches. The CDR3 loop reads CAWHTDRDNQPQHF. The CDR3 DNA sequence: TGTGCCTGGCATACGGACAGGGACAATCAGCCCCAGCATTTT.

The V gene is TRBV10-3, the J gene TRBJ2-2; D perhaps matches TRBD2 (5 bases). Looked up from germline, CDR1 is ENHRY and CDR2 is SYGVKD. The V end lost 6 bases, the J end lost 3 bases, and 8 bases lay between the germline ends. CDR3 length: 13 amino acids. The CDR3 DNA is TGTGCCATCAGGGCGCGGGACACCGGGGAGCTGTTTTTT. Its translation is CAIRARDTGELFF.

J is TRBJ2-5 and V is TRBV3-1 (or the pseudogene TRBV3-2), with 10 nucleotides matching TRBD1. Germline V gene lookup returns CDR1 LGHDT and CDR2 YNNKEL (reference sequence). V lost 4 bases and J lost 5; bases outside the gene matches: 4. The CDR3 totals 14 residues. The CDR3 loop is CASSLRTGGETQYF. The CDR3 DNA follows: TGTGCCAGCAGCCTCAGGACAGGGGGGGAGACCCAGTACTTC.

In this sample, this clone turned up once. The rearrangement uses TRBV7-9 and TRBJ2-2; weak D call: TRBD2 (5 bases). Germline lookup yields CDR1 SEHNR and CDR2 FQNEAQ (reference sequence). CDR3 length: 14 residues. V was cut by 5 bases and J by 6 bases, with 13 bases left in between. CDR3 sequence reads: CASSPVSDSGELFF. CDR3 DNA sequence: TGTGCCAGCAGCCCCGTTAGCGATTCCGGGGAGCTGTTTTTT.

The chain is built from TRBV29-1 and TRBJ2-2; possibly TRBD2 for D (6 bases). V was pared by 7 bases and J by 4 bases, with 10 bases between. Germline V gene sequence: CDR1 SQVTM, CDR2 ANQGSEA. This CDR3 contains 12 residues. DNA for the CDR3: TGCAGCGGTAGACTAGGCACCGGGGAGCTGTTTTTT. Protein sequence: CSGRLGTGELFF.

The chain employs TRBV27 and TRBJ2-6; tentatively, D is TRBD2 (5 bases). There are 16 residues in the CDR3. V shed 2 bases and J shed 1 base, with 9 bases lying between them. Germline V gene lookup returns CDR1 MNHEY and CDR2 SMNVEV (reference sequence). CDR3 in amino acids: CASSLPGVSGANVLTF. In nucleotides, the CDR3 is TGTGCCAGCAGTTTACCCGGGGTATCTGGGGCCAACGTCCTGACTTTC.

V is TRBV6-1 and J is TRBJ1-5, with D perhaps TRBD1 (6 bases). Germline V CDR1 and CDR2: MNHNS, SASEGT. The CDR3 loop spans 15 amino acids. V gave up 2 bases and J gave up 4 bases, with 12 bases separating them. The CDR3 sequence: CASSEPSGANQPQHF. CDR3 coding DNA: TGTGCCAGCAGTGAACCGTCAGGGGCGAATCAGCCCCAGCATTTT.

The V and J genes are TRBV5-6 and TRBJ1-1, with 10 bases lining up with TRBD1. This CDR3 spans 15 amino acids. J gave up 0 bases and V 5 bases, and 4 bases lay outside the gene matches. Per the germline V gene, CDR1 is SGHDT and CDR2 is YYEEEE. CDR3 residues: CASSPGQGLNTEAFF. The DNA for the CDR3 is TGTGCCAGCAGTCCGGGACAGGGGTTGAACACTGAAGCTTTCTTT.

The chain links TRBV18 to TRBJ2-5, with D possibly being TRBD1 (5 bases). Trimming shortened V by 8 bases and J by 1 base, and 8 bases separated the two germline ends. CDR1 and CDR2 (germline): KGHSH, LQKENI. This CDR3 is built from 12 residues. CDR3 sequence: CASADSQETQYF. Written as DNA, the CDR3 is TGTGCCAGCGCTGACAGCCAAGAGACCCAGTACTTC. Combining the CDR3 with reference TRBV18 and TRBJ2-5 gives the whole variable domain NAGVMQNPRHLVRRRGQEARLRCSPMKGHSHVYWYRQLPEEGLKFMVYLQKENIIDESGMPKERFSAEFPKEGPSILRIQQVVRGDSAAYFCASADSQETQYFGPGTRLLVL.

CDR3 region: CASSGGQSNYGYTF. For the CDR3, the DNA is TGTGCCAGCAGCGGCGGACAGTCTAACTATGGCTACACCTTC. The chain carries TRBV7-3 and TRBJ1-2; a weak D match, TRBD1 (6 bases). The length of the CDR3 is 14 residues. Germline lookup yields CDR1 SGHTA and CDR2 FQGTGA. Trimming stripped 5 bases from V and 0 bases from J, with 10 bases between.

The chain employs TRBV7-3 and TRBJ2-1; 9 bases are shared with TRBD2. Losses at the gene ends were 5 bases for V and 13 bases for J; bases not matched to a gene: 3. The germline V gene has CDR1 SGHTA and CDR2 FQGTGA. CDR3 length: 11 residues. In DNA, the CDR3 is TGTGCCAGCAGCGCCGGGACTAGCCAGTTCTTC. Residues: CASSAGTSQFF.

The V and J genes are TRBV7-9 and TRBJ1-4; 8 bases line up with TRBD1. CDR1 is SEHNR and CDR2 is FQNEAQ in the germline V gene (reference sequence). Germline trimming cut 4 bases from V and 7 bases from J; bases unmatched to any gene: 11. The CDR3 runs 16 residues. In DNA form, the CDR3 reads TGTGCCAGCAGCTCTCAGACGGACAGGGTAGGTGAAAAACTGTTTTTT. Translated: CASSSQTDRVGEKLFF.

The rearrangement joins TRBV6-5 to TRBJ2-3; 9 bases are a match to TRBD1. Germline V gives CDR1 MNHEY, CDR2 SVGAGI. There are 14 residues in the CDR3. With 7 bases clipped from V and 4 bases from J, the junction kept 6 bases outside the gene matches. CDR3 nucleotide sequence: TGTGCCAGCACCCCGACAGGGGGGGCAGATACGCAGTATTTT. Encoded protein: CASTPTGGADTQYF.

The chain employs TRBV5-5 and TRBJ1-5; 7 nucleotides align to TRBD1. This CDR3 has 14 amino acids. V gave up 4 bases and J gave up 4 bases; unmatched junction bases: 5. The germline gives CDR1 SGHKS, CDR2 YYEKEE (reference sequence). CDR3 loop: CASSRDRTNQPQHF. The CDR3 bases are TGTGCCAGCAGCAGGGACAGAACGAATCAGCCCCAGCATTTT. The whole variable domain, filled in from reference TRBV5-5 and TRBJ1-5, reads DAGVTQSPTHLIKTRGQQVTLRCSPISGHKSVSWYQQVLGQGPQFIFQYYEKEERGRGNFPDRFSARQFPNYSSELNVNALLLGDSALYLCASSRDRTNQPQHFGDGTRLSIL.

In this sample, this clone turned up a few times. CDR3 DNA sequence: TGTGCCAGCAGCTTGCAACAGGGCTATGGCTACACCTTC. Its translation: CASSLQQGYGYTF. This chain uses TRBV5-6 with TRBJ1-2, with a weak D call TRBD1 (6 bases). Germline assignment: CDR1 SGHDT and CDR2 YYEEEE. The ends were cut back, 1 base at V and 4 bases at J, with 8 bases in the middle. The CDR3 is 13 amino acids.

The CDR3, as DNA: TGTGCCAGCAGCCTGGGACAGGGGGACAATCAGCCCCAGCATTTT. Encoded protein: CASSLGQGDNQPQHF. The chain uses TRBV5-6 and TRBJ1-5; 11 bases match TRBD1. The CDR3 covers 15 residues. The germline CDR1 and CDR2 sequences are SGHDT and YYEEEE. V lost 4 bases and J lost 3; bases outside the gene matches: 3.

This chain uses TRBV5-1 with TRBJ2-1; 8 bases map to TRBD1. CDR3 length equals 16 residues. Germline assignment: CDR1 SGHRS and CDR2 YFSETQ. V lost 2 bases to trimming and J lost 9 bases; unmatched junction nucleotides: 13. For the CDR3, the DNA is TGCGCCAGCAGCTTTACCCCCGGCCAGGGGGCCTTTGAGCAGTTCTTC. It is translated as CASSFTPGQGAFEQFF.

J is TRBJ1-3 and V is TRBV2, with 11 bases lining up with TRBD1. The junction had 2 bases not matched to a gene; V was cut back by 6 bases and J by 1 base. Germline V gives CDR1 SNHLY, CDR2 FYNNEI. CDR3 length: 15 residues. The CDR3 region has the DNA TGTGCCAGCAGCGGGACAGGGGGATCTGGAAACACCATATATTTT. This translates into CASSGTGGSGNTIYF. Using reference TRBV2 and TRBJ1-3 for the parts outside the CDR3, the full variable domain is EPEVTQTPSHQVTQMGQEVILRCVPISNHLYFYWYRQILGQKVEFLVSFYNNEISEKSEIFDDQFSVERPDGSNFTLKIRSTKLEDSAMYFCASSGTGGSGNTIYFGEGSWLTVV.

The DNA of the CDR3 is TGTGCCAGCAGCTCCCGGGACAGGGTTTTTGCTGCTTTCTTT. Protein sequence: CASSSRDRVFAAFF. The chain combines TRBV7-9 with TRBJ1-1; the match to TRBD1 covers 9 bases. The CDR3 extends over 14 amino acids. Germline V gene lookup returns CDR1 SEHNR and CDR2 FQNEAQ (reference sequence). Losses at the gene ends were 4 bases for V and 11 bases for J; bases not matched to a gene: 11.

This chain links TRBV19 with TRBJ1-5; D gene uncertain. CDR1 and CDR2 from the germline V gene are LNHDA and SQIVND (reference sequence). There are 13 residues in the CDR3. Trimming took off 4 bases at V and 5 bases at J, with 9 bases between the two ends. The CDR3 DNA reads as TGTGCCAGTAGTACCCCACCGGATCAGCCCCAGCATTTT. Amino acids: CASSTPPDQPQHF.

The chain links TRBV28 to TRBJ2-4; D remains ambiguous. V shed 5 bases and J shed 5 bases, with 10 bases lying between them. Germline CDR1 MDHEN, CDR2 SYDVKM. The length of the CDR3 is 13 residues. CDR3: CASSKSAENIQYF. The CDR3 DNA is TGTGCCAGCAGTAAAAGCGCGGAAAACATTCAGTACTTC.

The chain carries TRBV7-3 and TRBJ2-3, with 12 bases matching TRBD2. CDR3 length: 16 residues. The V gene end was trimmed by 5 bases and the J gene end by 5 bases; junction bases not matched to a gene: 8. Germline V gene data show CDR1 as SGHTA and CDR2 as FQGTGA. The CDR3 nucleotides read TGTGCCAGCAGCAGAAGGACTAGCGGGGCACAAGATACGCAGTATTTT. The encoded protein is CASSRRTSGAQDTQYF.

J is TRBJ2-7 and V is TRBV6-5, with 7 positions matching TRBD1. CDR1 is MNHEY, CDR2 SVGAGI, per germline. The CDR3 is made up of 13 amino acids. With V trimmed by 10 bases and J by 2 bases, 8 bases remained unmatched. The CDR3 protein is CATSRDSPYEQYF. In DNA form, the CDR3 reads TGTGCCACCTCTCGGGACAGCCCCTACGAGCAGTACTTC.

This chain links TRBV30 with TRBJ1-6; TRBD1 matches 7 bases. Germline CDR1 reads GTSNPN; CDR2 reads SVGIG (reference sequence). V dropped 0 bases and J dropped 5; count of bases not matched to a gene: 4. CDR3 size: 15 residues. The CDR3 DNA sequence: TGTGCCTGGAGTGTACTCGACAGGGATAATTCACCCCTCCACTTT. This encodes CAWSVLDRDNSPLHF.

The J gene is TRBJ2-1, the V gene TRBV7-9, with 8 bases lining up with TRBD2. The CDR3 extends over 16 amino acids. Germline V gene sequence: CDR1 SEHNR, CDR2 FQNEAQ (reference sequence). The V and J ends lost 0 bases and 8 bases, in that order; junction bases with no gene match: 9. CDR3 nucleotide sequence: TGTGCCAGCAGCTTAGCGGCGGGACTAGAACGGGATGAGCAGTTCTTC. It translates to CASSLAAGLERDEQFF. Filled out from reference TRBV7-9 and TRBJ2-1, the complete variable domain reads DTGVSQNPRHKITKRGQNVTFRCDPISEHNRLYWYRQTLGQGPEFLTYFQNEAQLEKSRLLSDRFSAERPKGSFSTLEIQRTEQGDSAMYLCASSLAAGLERDEQFFGPGTRLTVL.

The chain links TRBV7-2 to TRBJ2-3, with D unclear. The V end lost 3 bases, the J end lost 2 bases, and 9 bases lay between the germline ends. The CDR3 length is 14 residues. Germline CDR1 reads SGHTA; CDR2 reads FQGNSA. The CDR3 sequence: CASSFNRNTDTQYF. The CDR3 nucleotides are TGTGCCAGCAGCTTTAACAGAAACACAGATACGCAGTATTTT. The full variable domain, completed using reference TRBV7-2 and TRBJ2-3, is GAGVSQSPSNKVTEKGKDVELRCDPISGHTALYWYRQSLGQGLEFLIYFQGNSAPDKSGLPSDRFSAERTGGSVSTLTIQRTQQEDSAVYLCASSFNRNTDTQYFGPGTRLTVL.

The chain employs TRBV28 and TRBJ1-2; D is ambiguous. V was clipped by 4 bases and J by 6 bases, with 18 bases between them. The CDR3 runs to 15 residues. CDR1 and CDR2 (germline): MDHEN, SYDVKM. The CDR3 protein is CASSSPTSLRHGYTF. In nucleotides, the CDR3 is TGTGCCAGCAGTTCCCCGACAAGTCTACGCCATGGCTACACCTTC.

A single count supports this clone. Written as DNA, the CDR3 is TGTGCCAGCAGTTTTGCCAGGGATGGTCAGCCCCAGCATTTT. Its translation: CASSFARDGQPQHF. V and J are TRBV28 and TRBJ1-5, with D possibly being TRBD1 (5 bases). Germline-derived CDR1 and CDR2 are MDHEN and SYDVKM. V lost 3 bases and J lost 6, with 12 bases in between. The CDR3 totals 14 residues.

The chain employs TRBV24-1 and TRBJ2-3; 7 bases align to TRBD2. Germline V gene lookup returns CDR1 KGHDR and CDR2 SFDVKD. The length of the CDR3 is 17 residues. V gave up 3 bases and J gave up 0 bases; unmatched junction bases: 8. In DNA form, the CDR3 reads TGTGCCACCAGTGATCCGCCTAGCGGTACTAGCACAGATACGCAGTATTTT. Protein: CATSDPPSGTSTDTQYF.

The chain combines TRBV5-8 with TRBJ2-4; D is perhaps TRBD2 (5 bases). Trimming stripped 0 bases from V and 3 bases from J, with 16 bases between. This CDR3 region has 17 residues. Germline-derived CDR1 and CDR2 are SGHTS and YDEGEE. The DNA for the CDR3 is TGTGCCAGCAGCTTGGAGAGGGTAGCCCTCGGCAAAAACATTCAGTACTTC. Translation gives CASSLERVALGKNIQYF. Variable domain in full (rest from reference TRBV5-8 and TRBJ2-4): EAGVTQSPTHLIKTRGQQATLRCSPISGHTSVYWYQQALGLGLQFLLWYDEGEERNRGNFPPRFSGRQFPNYSSELNVNALELEDSALYLCASSLERVALGKNIQYFGAGTRLSVL.

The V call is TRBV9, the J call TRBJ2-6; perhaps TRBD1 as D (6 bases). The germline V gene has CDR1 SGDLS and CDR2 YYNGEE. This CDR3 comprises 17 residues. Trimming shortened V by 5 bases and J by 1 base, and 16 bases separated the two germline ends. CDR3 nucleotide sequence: TGTGCCAGCAGTCACAAACAGGGCCCGTCTGGGGCCAACGTCCTGACTTTC. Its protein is CASSHKQGPSGANVLTF. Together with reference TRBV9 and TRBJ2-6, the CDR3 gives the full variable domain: DSGVTQTPKHLITATGQRVTLRCSPRSGDLSVYWYQQSLDQGLQFLIQYYNGEERAKGNILERFSAQQFPDLHSELNLSSLELGDSALYFCASSHKQGPSGANVLTFGAGSRLTVL.

The CDR3 sequence is CATSDQGLGSNQPQHF. In nucleotides, the CDR3 is TGTGCCACCAGTGACCAGGGCCTGGGGAGCAATCAGCCCCAGCATTTT. The rearrangement uses TRBV24-1 and TRBJ1-5; possibly TRBD1 for D (5 bases). Germline V gene lookup returns CDR1 KGHDR and CDR2 SFDVKD. The CDR3 loop spans 16 amino acids. V was cut by 4 bases and J by 1 base, with 13 bases left in between.